What follows are 29 T cell receptor beta chains derived from one specimen sequenced in a study of shared clonotypes between healthy human individuals. Profiled with immunoSEQ multiplex PCR; TCRdb holds only in-frame clones, not every one. The table records about 1.5 million clones, nearly 99% of them present only once. Sequenced input: naive CD4+ T cells sorted from blood. Subset reported: CD45RA+ positively selected. These receptors were obtained from a man aged 25 to 40 in good health.

The chain joins TRBV20-1 to TRBJ2-1; D is ambiguous. The germline V gene encodes CDR1 DFQATT and CDR2 SNEGSKA (reference sequence). The CDR3 spans 11 residues. V lost 6 bases and J 9 bases, leaving 12 bases between the germline ends. CDR3 sequence: CSAQLGSEQFF. In DNA, the CDR3 is TGCAGTGCCCAACTTGGGTCTGAGCAGTTCTTC.

This clone was detected only once. This rearrangement joins TRBV23-1 to TRBJ1-5; TRBD1 is a possible D gene (6 bases). TRBV23-1 is sorted into the ORF group, with uncertain function. The germline V and J ends were trimmed by 6 bases and 7 bases, with 10 bases remaining between them. The length of the CDR3 is 12 residues. CDR3 sequence (DNA): TGCGCCAGCAGCACCAGGGGCCAGCCCCAGCATTTT. This codes for CASSTRGQPQHF.

The chain is built from TRBV28 and TRBJ1-5, with D perhaps TRBD1 (6 bases). CDR3 size: 14 residues. CDR1 and CDR2 from the germline V gene are MDHEN and SYDVKM. With 3 bases removed from V and 6 bases from J, the gap between germline ends came to 12 bases. Written as DNA, the CDR3 is TGTGCCAGCAGTTTCTCAGGGGTAGGTCAGCCCCAGCATTTT. This sequence encodes CASSFSGVGQPQHF.

The rearrangement links TRBV10-2 to TRBJ1-1; 8 bases match TRBD1. Trimming cost V 5 bases and J 5 bases; bases outside gene matches: 13. This CDR3 region has 16 residues. The V gene's germline CDR1 is WSHSY and CDR2 SAAADI. The chain's CDR3 is CASSSATWTGRTEAFF. As DNA, the CDR3 is TGCGCCAGCAGTTCGGCGACATGGACAGGGAGGACTGAAGCTTTCTTT.

V usage is TRBV5-8 and J usage is TRBJ2-7, with a tentative D call TRBD2 (5 bases). V was clipped by 1 base and J by 3 bases, with 17 bases between them. This CDR3 is 16 amino acids long. Per the germline V gene, CDR1 is SGHTS and CDR2 is YDEGEE. For the CDR3, the DNA is TGTGCCAGCAGCTTGTACTCGGCCGAACTAGACTACGAGCAGTACTTC. Translated, it gives CASSLYSAELDYEQYF.

On this clone itself: An end of the junction does not agree with germline; a read error may underlie this. J is TRBJ2-1 and V is TRBV7-2; no clear D. This CDR3 region has 14 residues. The germline gives CDR1 SGHTA, CDR2 FQGNSA. The CDR3 region has the DNA TGTGCCAGCAGCTTACTCCCGATCTACAGTGAGCAGTTCTTC. This codes for CASSLLPIYSEQFF.

The chain recombines TRBV7-2 with TRBJ2-3, with 13 bases that match TRBD2. The CDR3 covers 16 residues. Germline V gene lookup returns CDR1 SGHTA and CDR2 FQGNSA. V trimming: 5 bases; J trimming: 2 bases; junction bases outside the gene matches: 4. For the CDR3, the DNA is TGTGCCAGCAGCGTGGGACTAGCGGGACACACAGATACGCAGTATTTT. Its translation: CASSVGLAGHTDTQYF.

The chain recombines TRBV18 with TRBJ2-7, with a possible D match to TRBD1 (5 bases). Germline values: CDR1 KGHSH, CDR2 LQKENI. V was trimmed by 8 bases and J by 1 base, leaving 15 bases between them. CDR3 length: 14 amino acids. This chain's CDR3 is CASASSRVSYEQYF. The CDR3 nucleotides read TGTGCCAGCGCATCATCCAGGGTATCCTACGAGCAGTACTTC. Full variable domain (remainder filled in from reference TRBV18 and TRBJ2-7): NAGVMQNPRHLVRRRGQEARLRCSPMKGHSHVYWYRQLPEEGLKFMVYLQKENIIDESGMPKERFSAEFPKEGPSILRIQQVVRGDSAAYFCASASSRVSYEQYFGPGTRLTVT.

The rearrangement joins TRBV7-6 to TRBJ1-1; D is ambiguous. Per the germline V gene, CDR1 is SGHVS and CDR2 is FNYEAQ. V lost 0 bases to trimming and J lost 3 bases, with 8 bases between them. The CDR3 sequence is 14 residues long. The CDR3 DNA reads TGTGCCAGCAGCTTAGCCCCCGGGTACACTGAAGCTTTCTTT. It translates to CASSLAPGYTEAFF.

CDR3 region: CASTRDWRYEQYF. CDR3 DNA sequence: TGTGCCAGCACCCGTGACTGGAGGTACGAGCAGTACTTC. The rearrangement joins TRBV6-1 to TRBJ2-7; D perhaps matches TRBD2 (5 bases). The length of the CDR3 is 13 residues. Trimming took 7 bases from V and 4 from J, leaving 14 bases between them. Germline CDR1 is MNHNS and CDR2 is SASEGT.

The chain uses TRBV7-2 and TRBJ2-7; 8 bases are a match to TRBD2. Trimming removed 5 bases from V and 3 bases from J; junction bases left unmatched: 12. Germline CDR1 is SGHTA and CDR2 is FQGNSA. CDR3 length: 16 amino acids. CDR3: CASSPRIAGSRYEQYF. Written as DNA, the CDR3 is TGTGCCAGCAGCCCGAGGATAGCGGGGTCCCGCTACGAGCAGTACTTC.

V is TRBV28 and J is TRBJ2-2; D is ambiguous. V was cut by 6 bases and J by 5 bases, with 10 bases left in between. The CDR3 has 13 residues. The germline V gene encodes CDR1 MDHEN and CDR2 SYDVKM. The CDR3 region has the DNA TGTGCCAGCAGGTCAGGTTCTACCGGGGAGCTGTTTTTT. Amino acid sequence: CASRSGSTGELFF.

The chain is built from TRBV19 and TRBJ1-3; D is unclear. The CDR3 extends over 14 amino acids. Germline CDR1 LNHDA, CDR2 SQIVND (reference sequence). Trimming cost V 9 bases and J 3 bases, with 15 bases left between them. The CDR3, as DNA: TGTGCCAGACCCCCCCGGACGTGTGGAAACACCATATATTTT. Protein: CARPPRTCGNTIYF.

The CDR3 nucleotides are TGTGCCAGCAGCTTGAATAGCCTAGGCACAGATACGCAGTATTTT. Translation: CASSLNSLGTDTQYF. The chain is built from TRBV7-9 and TRBJ2-3, with D uncertain. V was pared by 3 bases and J by 1 base, with 11 bases between. Germline V lookup: CDR1 SEHNR, CDR2 FQNEAQ (reference sequence). The CDR3 totals 15 residues.

The genes are TRBV7-9 and TRBJ2-2; 7 nucleotides align to TRBD1. In germline, CDR1 is SEHNR, CDR2 FQNEAQ (reference sequence). V lost 5 bases, J lost 4 bases, and 7 bases stayed unmatched. The length of the CDR3 is 15 residues. The CDR3 DNA follows: TGTGCCAGCAGCGAATGGGACAGAACCACCGGGGAGCTGTTTTTT. It specifies CASSEWDRTTGELFF.

As DNA, the CDR3 is TGTGCCAGCAGCCTATTACCGGGGGGTAATGACTACGAGCAGTACTTC. Translated, it gives CASSLLPGGNDYEQYF. This chain connects TRBV21-1 to TRBJ2-7; whether TRBD2, the table's D call, matches the DNA was not checked. TRBV21-1 is reported as a pseudogene. The CDR3 spans 16 residues.

The gene calls are TRBV19 and TRBJ2-2, with 10 bases that match TRBD2. The junction had 9 bases not matched to a gene; V was cut back by 5 bases and J by 0 bases. The CDR3 spans 18 residues. CDR1 is LNHDA and CDR2 is SQIVND in the germline V gene (reference sequence). CDR3 in DNA: TGTGCCAGTAGTCGGCTAGCGGGAGAAGGGGCGAACACCGGGGAGCTGTTTTTT. It specifies CASSRLAGEGANTGELFF. Full variable domain (outside the CDR3, taken from reference TRBV19 and TRBJ2-2): DGGITQSPKYLFRKEGQNVTLSCEQNLNHDAMYWYRQDPGQGLRLIYYSQIVNDFQKGDIAEGYSVSREKKESFPLTVTSAQKNPTAFYLCASSRLAGEGANTGELFFGEGSRLTVL.

V usage is TRBV2 and J usage is TRBJ2-5, with D maybe TRBD1 (5 bases). Germline assignment: CDR1 SNHLY and CDR2 FYNNEI. The germline V and J ends were trimmed by 6 bases and 4 bases, with 15 bases remaining between them. The CDR3 is 14 residues long. The CDR3 DNA reads as TGTGCCAGCAGGGAGAGGACACACGGAGAGACCCAGTACTTC. Encoded protein: CASRERTHGETQYF.

This chain links TRBV6-6 with TRBJ2-4; D is uncertain. V lost 0 bases and J 9 bases, leaving 3 bases between the germline ends. CDR1 is MNHNY and CDR2 is SVGAGI in the germline V gene (reference sequence). The CDR3 runs 11 residues. The CDR3 bases are TGTGCCAGCAGTTACTCCAGCATTCAGTACTTC. It yields the protein CASSYSSIQYF.

The chain combines TRBV11-2 with TRBJ1-2; D is ambiguous. The V end was cut by 0 bases, the J end by 8 bases, with 13 bases between. Germline V gene lookup returns CDR1 SGHAT and CDR2 FQNNGV. CDR3 length: 14 amino acids. CDR3 residues: CASSLDGYGLGYTF. In DNA form, the CDR3 reads TGTGCCAGCAGCTTAGATGGATATGGCTTAGGCTACACCTTC. The full variable domain, rest sourced from reference TRBV11-2 and TRBJ1-2, is EAGVAQSPRYKIIEKRQSVAFWCNPISGHATLYWYQQILGQGPKLLIQFQNNGVVDDSQLPKDRFSAERLKGVDSTLKIQPAKLEDSAVYLCASSLDGYGLGYTFGSGTRLTVV.

The V gene is TRBV23-1, the J gene TRBJ2-1; the match to TRBD1 covers 8 bases. TRBV23-1 is an ORF; its function is uncertain. This CDR3 has 16 amino acids. Trimming removed 0 bases from V and 7 bases from J; junction bases left unmatched: 8. The DNA for the CDR3 is TGCGCCAGCAGTCAATCTTCAGGGACAGGCCAAAATGAGCAGTTCTTC. It specifies CASSQSSGTGQNEQFF.

This chain connects TRBV4-3 to TRBJ2-2, with D possibly matching TRBD1 (6 bases). The V and J ends lost 2 bases and 3 bases respectively, with 22 bases between them. The CDR3 is 19 amino acids. Germline V gives CDR1 LGHNA, CDR2 YSLEER. Here the CDR3 reads CASSQRAHRDKQYTGELFF. The CDR3 coding sequence is TGCGCCAGCAGCCAAAGGGCACACCGGGACAAACAATACACCGGGGAGCTGTTTTTT.

J is TRBJ1-4 and V is TRBV4-2; D is perhaps TRBD1 (6 bases). V lost 3 bases, J lost 7 bases, and 12 bases lay in between. Germline V gives CDR1 LGHNA, CDR2 YNFKEQ. CDR3 length: 14 amino acids. The CDR3 DNA reads as TGTGCCAGCAGCCACACCCAGGGGTCTGAAAAACTGTTTTTT. This gives the protein CASSHTQGSEKLFF.

This chain links TRBV4-1 with TRBJ2-3, with TRBD1 matching 10 bases. The J segment lost 4 bases and the V segment lost 5 bases, leaving 12 bases of the junction unmatched. The CDR3 has 17 amino acids. CDR1 MGHRA and CDR2 YSYEKL come from the germline V gene. The CDR3 DNA reads TGCGCCAGCAGCTCCTTTCCTCGGGACAGGGGAGCAGATACGCAGTATTTT. Residues: CASSSFPRDRGADTQYF.

The chain employs TRBV9 and TRBJ1-1, with 9 nucleotides matching TRBD1. This CDR3 region has 19 residues. The V segment lost 1 base and the J segment 0 bases; nucleotides outside the gene matches: 13. Germline CDR1 reads SGDLS; CDR2 reads YYNGEE. The CDR3 nucleotides read TGTGCCAGCAGCGTAACCTGGGGACGGGACAGGGCCTTGAACACTGAAGCTTTCTTT. It codes for CASSVTWGRDRALNTEAFF.

Note on this clone: The sample carries other DNA sequences with the same CDR3. J is TRBJ1-5 and V is TRBV4-3, with D hard to call. V lost 1 base to trimming and J lost 2 bases, with 9 bases between them. This CDR3 has 15 amino acids. The germline V gene has CDR1 LGHNA and CDR2 YSLEER. The CDR3 sequence is CASSQVRGGNQPQHF. The CDR3 region has the DNA TGCGCCAGCAGCCAAGTCCGGGGAGGCAATCAGCCCCAGCATTTT.

The chain combines TRBV15 with TRBJ1-1; 11 bases map to TRBD1. The germline V gene has CDR1 LNHNV and CDR2 YYDKDF (reference sequence). CDR3 length: 16 amino acids. V dropped 2 bases and J dropped 7; count of bases not matched to a gene: 9. This CDR3 reads CATSRWTGGTFNEAFF. CDR3 DNA: TGTGCCACCAGCAGATGGACAGGGGGCACATTTAATGAAGCTTTCTTT.

The chain's CDR3 is CASSPLSGGNTGELFF. The CDR3, as DNA: TGTGCCAGCAGCCCCTTGAGCGGGGGGAACACCGGGGAGCTGTTTTTT. The chain couples TRBV11-2 to TRBJ2-2; 8 positions match TRBD2. CDR3 length: 16 amino acids. In germline, CDR1 is SGHAT, CDR2 FQNNGV. The V gene end was trimmed by 5 bases and the J gene end by 1 base; junction bases not matched to a gene: 6.

The chain has TRBV5-1 and TRBJ2-1; tentative D call: TRBD1 (6 bases). The CDR3 is 14 amino acids. The germline V gene encodes CDR1 SGHRS and CDR2 YFSETQ. The V gene lost 5 bases and the J gene lost 4 bases, with 13 bases spanning the gap. The CDR3 DNA reads as TGCGCCAGCAGAGCAGGGGACGGGTACAATGAGCAGTTCTTC. This encodes CASRAGDGYNEQFF. Based on the CDR3 plus reference TRBV5-1 and TRBJ2-1, the full variable domain is KAGVTQTPRYLIKTRGQQVTLSCSPISGHRSVSWYQQTPGQGLQFLFEYFSETQRNKGNFPGRFSGRQFSNSRSEMNVSTLELGDSALYLCASRAGDGYNEQFFGPGTRLTVL.